One and the same sample provided the 26 T cell receptor beta chains below, sequenced in a study of T-cell reconstitution after alpha-beta-depleted transplantation in children. Using unique molecular identifiers, the investigators prepared the TCRbeta library. TCRdb redid the calling of the PCR reads with MiXCR, one entry per CDR3 protein. The sample records hundreds of thousands of distinct CDR3 sequences, about 16% being singletons. Here the sequenced sample was PBMCs, mostly from graft donor cells, taken 360 days after TCRalphabeta/CD19-depleted stem cell transplant. The receptor set was obtained from a male patient between 2 and 15 years old who had a stem cell transplant for acute lymphoblastic leukemia, so the T cells may come from the graft donor.

This clonotype was seen only a few times. This chain uses TRBV6-2 or TRBV6-3 with TRBJ2-1; D gene ambiguous. The CDR3 has 17 amino acids. Germline CDR1 and CDR2: MNHEY and SVGEGT. Trimming removed 2 bases at V and 6 bases at J, with 20 bases between. The CDR3 loop reads CASSYGPQAISPNEQFF. As DNA, the CDR3 is TGTGCCAGCAGTTACGGCCCACAAGCCATCTCCCCCAATGAGCAGTTCTTC.

This chain joins TRBV6-5 and TRBJ1-2; 7 positions agree with TRBD1. Germline-derived CDR1 and CDR2 are MNHEY and SVGAGI. The CDR3 is 14 amino acids. The ends lost 0 bases at V and 6 bases at J; junction bases unmatched: 4. The chain's CDR3 is CASSYSTGKHGYTF. The CDR3 nucleotides are TGTGCCAGCAGTTACTCGACAGGGAAGCATGGCTACACCTTC.

This chain uses TRBV7-2 with TRBJ1-5; 8 nucleotides agree with TRBD1. Germline assignment: CDR1 SGHTA and CDR2 FQGNSA. J gave up 5 bases and V 5 bases, and 8 bases lay outside the gene matches. This CDR3 has 15 residues. The CDR3 DNA is TGTGCCAGCAGCATAAGGGGGACAGGAGATCAGCCCCAGCATTTT. As protein: CASSIRGTGDQPQHF. Combining the CDR3 with reference TRBV7-2 and TRBJ1-5 gives the whole variable domain GAGVSQSPSNKVTEKGKDVELRCDPISGHTALYWYRQSLGQGLEFLIYFQGNSAPDKSGLPSDRFSAERTGGSVSTLTIQRTQQEDSAVYLCASSIRGTGDQPQHFGDGTRLSIL.

The chain has TRBV6-1 and TRBJ1-2; TRBD1 agrees at 10 bases. Germline CDR1 and CDR2: MNHNS and SASEGT. The CDR3 has 14 residues. V lost 5 bases and J lost 5; bases outside the gene matches: 5. The CDR3 DNA reads TGTGCCAGCAGTACCCGGACAGGGGGATATGGCTACACCTTC. Its protein product is CASSTRTGGYGYTF.

This clonotype was observed once. J is TRBJ2-6 and V is TRBV27, with D unclear. This CDR3 is 13 amino acids long. V lost 9 bases and J 4 bases, leaving 10 bases between the germline ends. Germline CDR1 MNHEY, CDR2 SMNVEV (reference sequence). CDR3: CASGLLGANVLTF. The CDR3 bases are TGTGCCAGTGGCCTCTTAGGGGCCAACGTCCTGACTTTC.

The chain employs TRBV4-1 and TRBJ2-1, with 15 bases matching TRBD2. CDR3 length: 22 amino acids. CDR1 is MGHRA, CDR2 YSYEKL, per germline. The V segment lost 0 bases and the J segment 1 base; nucleotides outside the gene matches: 13. The CDR3: CASSQDLTPGLAGGTSYNEQFF. Here the CDR3 DNA reads TGCGCCAGCAGCCAAGATCTTACCCCGGGACTAGCGGGAGGCACGTCCTACAATGAGCAGTTCTTC.

The genes are TRBV29-1 and TRBJ2-1, with D hard to call. The CDR3 covers 12 residues. V lost 5 bases, J lost 7 bases, and 12 bases lay in between. Germline V gene lookup returns CDR1 SQVTM and CDR2 ANQGSEA. CDR3 nucleotide sequence: TGCAGCGTTCGCTCAGAAGAAAATGAGCAGTTCTTC. This translates into CSVRSEENEQFF.

V gene TRBV12-3 or TRBV12-4 combines with J gene TRBJ2-1; 7 bases are a match to TRBD2. CDR3 length: 16 amino acids. V lost 0 bases to trimming and J lost 0 bases; unmatched junction nucleotides: 2. The CDR3 loop is CASSLAGGLSYNEQFF. CDR3 DNA sequence: TGTGCCAGCAGTTTAGCGGGAGGGCTCTCCTACAATGAGCAGTTCTTC.

This clonotype was observed a handful of times. The chain has TRBV2 and TRBJ1-3; TRBD1 aligns across 8 bases. CDR3 size: 18 residues. Unmatched junction bases numbered 9, after V lost 2 bases and J lost 0 bases. Germline lookup yields CDR1 SNHLY and CDR2 FYNNEI. The CDR3 protein is CASSEIYWTGTSGNTIYF. The CDR3 DNA reads TGTGCCAGCAGTGAAATTTATTGGACAGGGACCTCTGGAAACACCATATATTTT.

This clonotype has ten or more counts. The V call is TRBV20-1, the J call TRBJ1-5; D might be TRBD1 (6 bases). Between the trimmed V and J ends, which lost 0 bases and 2 bases, there was a span of 14 bases. The CDR3 spans 16 residues. Germline V gene sequence: CDR1 DFQATT, CDR2 SNEGSKA (reference sequence). The CDR3 region has the DNA TGCAGTGCTAGAGATACGGGGGGCGGGGGCAATCAGCCCCAGCATTTT. It translates to CSARDTGGGGNQPQHF.

Only a few counts were recorded for this clonotype. V is TRBV29-1 and J is TRBJ2-1; D gene ambiguous. CDR1 is SQVTM and CDR2 is ANQGSEA in the germline V gene. Trimming removed 4 bases at V and 6 bases at J, with 10 bases between. The CDR3 spans 12 residues. The CDR3 region is CSVVETINEQFF. The CDR3 DNA follows: TGCAGCGTTGTAGAAACAATCAATGAGCAGTTCTTC.

The chain employs TRBV30 and TRBJ1-5; TRBD1 matches at 12 bases. This CDR3 region has 17 residues. J gave up 2 bases and V 1 base, and 6 bases lay outside the gene matches. Germline V gene lookup returns CDR1 GTSNPN and CDR2 SVGIG (reference sequence). CDR3 region: CAWSDRDRGQGNQPQHF. The CDR3 coding sequence is TGTGCCTGGAGTGACCGGGACAGGGGGCAGGGCAATCAGCCCCAGCATTTT.

The chain links TRBV6-5 to TRBJ2-7; 7 bases map to TRBD1. V dropped 4 bases and J dropped 1; count of bases not matched to a gene: 7. CDR3 length: 15 residues. Germline CDR1 is MNHEY and CDR2 is SVGAGI. CDR3 sequence reads: CASSSDRAISYEQYF. CDR3 bases: TGTGCCAGCAGTTCTGACAGGGCTATATCCTACGAGCAGTACTTC.

This clonotype has a handful of counts. V usage is TRBV27 and J usage is TRBJ2-1, with 8 nucleotides matching TRBD2. The CDR3 runs to 14 residues. Trimming cost V 6 bases and J 4 bases; bases outside gene matches: 5. Germline CDR1 and CDR2: MNHEY and SMNVEV (reference sequence). The CDR3 DNA reads TGTGCCAGCAGGTCGGGCGGGAGGTACAATGAGCAGTTCTTC. Translating it yields CASRSGGRYNEQFF.

The sample holds a few counts of this clonotype. The gene calls are TRBV30 and TRBJ2-2; 8 positions agree with TRBD2. Trimming took 2 bases from V and 1 from J; bases not matched to a gene: 3. Germline-derived CDR1 and CDR2 are GTSNPN and SVGIG (reference sequence). The CDR3 spans 15 residues. The CDR3 region has the DNA TGTGCCTGGAGTCGGCGGGGGGTGAACACCGGGGAGCTGTTTTTT. It is translated as CAWSRRGVNTGELFF.

The chain couples TRBV2 to TRBJ2-7; D call uncertain. V gave up 2 bases and J gave up 3 bases, with 11 bases separating them. This CDR3 comprises 14 residues. The germline gives CDR1 SNHLY, CDR2 FYNNEI. DNA of the CDR3: TGTGCCAGCAGTGAAACACGGTGGGACTACGAGCAGTACTTC. Its translation is CASSETRWDYEQYF.

This clonotype was recorded many times. The chain joins TRBV12-3 or TRBV12-4 to TRBJ1-5; a weak D match, TRBD1 (6 bases). This CDR3 has 16 amino acids. Trimming pared 3 bases from V and 4 bases from J, leaving 16 bases between. The CDR3 coding sequence is TGTGCCAGCAGTTTGGATTCGGGGGCCCAAAATCAGCCCCAGCATTTT. Protein: CASSLDSGAQNQPQHF.

J is TRBJ2-1 and V is TRBV28; tentatively, D is TRBD1 (8 bases). The length of the CDR3 is 15 residues. V dropped 5 bases and J dropped 8 bases, with 19 bases sitting between them. Germline values: CDR1 MDHEN, CDR2 SYDVKM. The CDR3 DNA is TGTGCCAGCAGTCCCCCGGACAGGGCGGGGGATGAGCAGTTCTTC. Its translation is CASSPPDRAGDEQFF.

This clonotype was seen a handful of times. The rearrangement joins TRBV15 to TRBJ1-5; D is perhaps TRBD1 (6 bases). The CDR3 is 13 residues long. Germline assignment: CDR1 LNHNV and CDR2 YYDKDF (reference sequence). V lost 3 bases, J lost 8 bases, and 11 bases lay in between. CDR3 protein: CATSSDRLEPQHF. In DNA form, the CDR3 reads TGTGCCACCAGCAGCGACAGGCTTGAGCCCCAGCATTTT.

The rearrangement links TRBV28 to TRBJ1-6, with D maybe TRBD1 (5 bases). Per the germline V gene, CDR1 is MDHEN and CDR2 is SYDVKM. This CDR3 contains 15 residues. The CDR3 loop is CASGRGYRFNSPLHF. CDR3 coding DNA: TGTGCGTCGGGACGGGGGTATCGCTTTAATTCACCCCTCCACTTT.

About this clonotype: This may be a read error: a much more frequent sequence differs by one nucleotide. The chain links TRBV20-1 to TRBJ2-4; D might be TRBD2 (5 bases). This CDR3 spans 16 amino acids. In germline, CDR1 is DFQATT, CDR2 SNEGSKA (reference sequence). CDR3 DNA: TGCTGTGCTAGCCAACTAGGTGTTTTTGCCAAAAACATTCAGTACTTC. Translated: CCASQLGVFAKNIQYF.

In its sample, this clonotype was seen a few times. The rearrangement uses TRBV12-3 or TRBV12-4 and TRBJ2-3; D possibly corresponds to TRBD2 (5 bases). Between the trimmed V and J ends, which lost 5 bases and 6 bases, there was a span of 12 bases. The CDR3 is 13 residues long. The CDR3 DNA is TGTGCCAGCAGTCCGGAGGTGCTGGATACGCAGTATTTT. Translating gives CASSPEVLDTQYF.

This clonotype was recorded once. This chain joins TRBV7-9 and TRBJ2-7; 7 positions match TRBD1. After removal of 7 bases from V and 1 base from J, the junction contained 10 bases not matched to a gene. CDR1 is SEHNR, CDR2 FQNEAQ, per germline (reference sequence). The CDR3 totals 15 residues. The CDR3 DNA reads TGTGCCAGCACCGGGCCCCTGGACAGGTCCTACGAGCAGTACTTC. This sequence encodes CASTGPLDRSYEQYF. Supplemented by reference TRBV7-9 and TRBJ2-7, the full variable domain reads DTGVSQNPRHKITKRGQNVTFRCDPISEHNRLYWYRQTLGQGPEFLTYFQNEAQLEKSRLLSDRFSAERPKGSFSTLEIQRTEQGDSAMYLCASTGPLDRSYEQYFGPGTRLTVT.

In its sample, this clonotype was seen many times. This sequence joins TRBV28 and TRBJ2-3; perhaps TRBD2 as D (6 bases). In germline, CDR1 is MDHEN, CDR2 SYDVKM. The CDR3 runs 14 residues. V was pared by 2 bases and J by 6 bases, with 12 bases between. In DNA form, the CDR3 reads TGTGCCAGCAGTTTAGCCCAGGGAGGTGATACGCAGTATTTT. Its translation is CASSLAQGGDTQYF.

The gene calls are TRBV3-1 and TRBJ2-3; D is uncertain. Germline CDR1 and CDR2: LGHDT and YNNKEL (reference sequence). V was shortened by 4 bases and J by 6 bases, with 29 bases between the two germline ends. The CDR3 has 19 amino acids. The CDR3 loop reads CASSRYAAFGADGADTQYF. CDR3 bases: TGTGCCAGCAGCCGTTATGCAGCTTTCGGCGCCGACGGTGCGGATACGCAGTATTTT.

The rearrangement links TRBV4-1 to TRBJ2-3; D is unresolved. Germline lookup yields CDR1 MGHRA and CDR2 YSYEKL. Trimming cost V 4 bases and J 5 bases, with 10 bases left between them. CDR3 length: 13 residues. The DNA of the CDR3 is TGCGCCAGCAGCCTAACTCTGTTAGATACGCAGTATTTT. The encoded protein is CASSLTLLDTQYF.